Many counts were recorded for the clone carrying this T cell receptor beta chain. The table came from immunoSEQ multiplex PCR; TCRdb's copy has only in-frame clones and leaves some out. The sample carries about 470,000 clones, about 85% recorded once. Deletions cut 0 bases from V and 4 bases from J, with 11 bases between. This CDR3 region has 15 residues. Germline assignment: CDR1 SGDLS and CDR2 YYNGEE. This sample was included in a study of shared clonotypes between healthy human individuals. The specimen was PBMCs. This chain joins TRBV9 and TRBJ2-1, with a tentative D call TRBD2 (6 bases). The source is a woman between 40 and 55 years old in good health. Some clones in this sample may be carry-over from other donors' samples. The CDR3 loop is CASSVVGGIYNEQFF. CDR3 bases: TGTGCCAGCAGCGTAGTGGGGGGAATATACAATGAGCAGTTCTTC.